Presented here are 8 T cell receptor beta chains from one specimen sequenced in a study of regulatory T cells in long-lasting Graves disease. Combining iRepertoire HTBI primers with Arm-PCR of CDR3 regions, the authors built TCR beta libraries. One entry per CDR3 protein, called by TCRdb with MiXCR from the multiplex PCR reads. The sample consists of about half a million distinct CDR3 sequences, 12% of them appearing once. Time point indicated: newly diagnosed GD, antithyroid drugs for less than 3 months. The TCR library was prepared using RNA isolated from PBMCs. Separately, the same data were catalogued under a study of T cells in Graves' hyperthyroidism and ophthalmopathy.

Sequenced material: peripheral blood mononuclear cells (PBMCs), taken at new diagnosis, from a patient treated with antithyroid drugs. The origin of the receptors is a woman aged 25 to 45 with Graves disease.

This clonotype was counted many times. The chain links TRBV3-1 to TRBJ1-2; D may be TRBD1 (6 bases). The V gene's germline CDR1 is LGHDT and CDR2 YNNKEL (reference sequence). The germline V and J ends were trimmed by 2 bases and 4 bases, with 11 bases remaining between them. The CDR3 is made up of 14 amino acids. The CDR3 DNA sequence: TGTGCCAGCAGCCAAAAACAGGGACCCTATGGCTACACCTTC. Its protein is CASSQKQGPYGYTF.

In this sample, this clonotype turned up many times. CDR3 residues: CAWSVADGNNSPLHF. Written as DNA, the CDR3 is TGTGCCTGGAGTGTAGCCGACGGGAATAATTCACCCCTCCACTTT. This chain links TRBV30 with TRBJ1-6, with unresolved D. Germline loops: CDR1 GTSNPN, CDR2 SVGIG (reference sequence). Trimming took 0 bases from V and 5 from J, leaving 11 bases between them. The CDR3 runs 15 residues.

This clonotype was counted ten times or more. The genes are TRBV20-1 and TRBJ1-1; no firm D call. The CDR3 loop spans 12 amino acids. Per germline, CDR1 DFQATT and CDR2 SNEGSKA (reference sequence). The ends were cut back, 3 bases at V and 1 base at J, with 6 bases in the middle. CDR3 protein: CSASPANTEAFF. The CDR3 DNA reads as TGCAGTGCTAGCCCGGCGAACACTGAAGCTTTCTTT.

This clonotype was counted at least ten times. V gene TRBV6-9 combines with J gene TRBJ2-5; D tentatively fits TRBD1 or TRBD2 (5 bases each). Germline V lookup: CDR1 MNHGY, CDR2 SVAAGI. The CDR3 is 15 amino acids. Between the trimmed V and J ends, which lost 3 bases and 7 bases, there was a span of 18 bases. As DNA, the CDR3 is TGTGCCAGCAGTTACGAACCGCGAGATGGGACGACCCAGTACTTC. It specifies CASSYEPRDGTTQYF.

The rearrangement joins TRBV15 to TRBJ1-3; possible D gene TRBD1, 6 bases. V was pared by 5 bases and J by 0 bases, with 8 bases between. The germline gives CDR1 LNHNV, CDR2 YYDKDF (reference sequence). This CDR3 comprises 14 residues. CDR3: CATSRDISGNTIYF. DNA of the CDR3: TGTGCCACCAGCCGGGACATCTCTGGAAACACCATATATTTT.

This clonotype came up many times. The genes are TRBV20-1 and TRBJ2-4; TRBD1 matches at 8 bases. With V trimmed by 3 bases and J by 1 base, 11 bases remained unmatched. Germline V lookup: CDR1 DFQATT, CDR2 SNEGSKA (reference sequence). The CDR3 is made up of 17 amino acids. The CDR3 is CSARARGLDGAKNIQYF. CDR3 bases: TGCAGTGCTAGGGCCAGGGGGCTTGATGGGGCCAAAAACATTCAGTACTTC.

This clonotype was detected many times. This chain links TRBV2 with TRBJ2-1; perhaps TRBD1 as D (6 bases). The germline CDR1 and CDR2 sequences are SNHLY and FYNNEI. V lost 5 bases and J 6 bases, leaving 11 bases between the germline ends. The CDR3 has 13 residues. The CDR3 nucleotides are TGTGCCAGCAGTCCCGGACAGTTCAATGAGCAGTTCTTC. This encodes CASSPGQFNEQFF.

This clonotype was counted at least ten times. This rearrangement joins TRBV7-2 to TRBJ2-3, with D perhaps being TRBD1 or TRBD2 (5 bases each). Germline loops: CDR1 SGHTA, CDR2 FQGNSA. Trimming removed 5 bases at V and 2 bases at J, with 14 bases between. This CDR3 has 15 amino acids. CDR3 sequence reads: CASSPYGTSTDTQYF. Written as DNA, the CDR3 is TGTGCCAGCAGCCCCTATGGGACCTCCACAGATACGCAGTATTTT.